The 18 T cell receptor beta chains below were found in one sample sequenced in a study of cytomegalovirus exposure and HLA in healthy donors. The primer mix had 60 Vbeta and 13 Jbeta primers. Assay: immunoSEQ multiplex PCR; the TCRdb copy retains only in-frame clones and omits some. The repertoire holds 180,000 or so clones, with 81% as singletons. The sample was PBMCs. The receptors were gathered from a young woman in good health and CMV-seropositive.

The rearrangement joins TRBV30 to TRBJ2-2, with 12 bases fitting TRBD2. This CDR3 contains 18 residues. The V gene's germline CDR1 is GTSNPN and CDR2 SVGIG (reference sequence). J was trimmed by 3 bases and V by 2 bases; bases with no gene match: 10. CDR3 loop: CAWSPRRLAGDYTGELFF. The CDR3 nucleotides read TGTGCCTGGAGTCCACGAAGACTAGCGGGGGACTACACCGGGGAGCTGTTTTTT.

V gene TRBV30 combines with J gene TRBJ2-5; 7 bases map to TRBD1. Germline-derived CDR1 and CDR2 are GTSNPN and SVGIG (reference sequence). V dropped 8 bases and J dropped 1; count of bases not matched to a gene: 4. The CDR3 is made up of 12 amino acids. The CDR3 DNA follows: TGTGCCGGGGGACAGCGCCAAGAGACCCAGTACTTC. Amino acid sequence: CAGGQRQETQYF.

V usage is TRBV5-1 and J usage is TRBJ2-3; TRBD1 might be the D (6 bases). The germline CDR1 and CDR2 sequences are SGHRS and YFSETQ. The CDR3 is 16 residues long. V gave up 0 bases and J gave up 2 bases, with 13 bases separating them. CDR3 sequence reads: CASSLDRAGPTDTQYF. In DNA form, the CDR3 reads TGCGCCAGCAGCTTGGACAGGGCTGGGCCCACAGATACGCAGTATTTT.

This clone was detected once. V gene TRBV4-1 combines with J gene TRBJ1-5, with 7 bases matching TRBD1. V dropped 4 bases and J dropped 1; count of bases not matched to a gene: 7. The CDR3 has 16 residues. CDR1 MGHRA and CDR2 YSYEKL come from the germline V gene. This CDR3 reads CASSPSTGLSNQPQHF. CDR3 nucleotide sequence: TGCGCCAGCAGCCCGTCGACAGGGTTAAGCAATCAGCCCCAGCATTTT.

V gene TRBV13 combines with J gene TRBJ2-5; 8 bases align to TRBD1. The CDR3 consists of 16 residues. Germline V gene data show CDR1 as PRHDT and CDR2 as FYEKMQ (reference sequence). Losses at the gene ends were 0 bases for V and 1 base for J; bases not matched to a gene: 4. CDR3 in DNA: TGTGCCAGCAGCTTAGGGACAGGGGTTACCCAAGAGACCCAGTACTTC. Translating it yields CASSLGTGVTQETQYF.

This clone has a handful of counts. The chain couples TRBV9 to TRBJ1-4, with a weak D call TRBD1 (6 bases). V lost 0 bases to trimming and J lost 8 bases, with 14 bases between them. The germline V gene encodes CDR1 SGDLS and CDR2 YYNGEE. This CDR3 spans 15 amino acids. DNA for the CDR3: TGTGCCAGCAGCGTAGAGGGCCAGGGGCACGAAAAACTGTTTTTT. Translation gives CASSVEGQGHEKLFF.

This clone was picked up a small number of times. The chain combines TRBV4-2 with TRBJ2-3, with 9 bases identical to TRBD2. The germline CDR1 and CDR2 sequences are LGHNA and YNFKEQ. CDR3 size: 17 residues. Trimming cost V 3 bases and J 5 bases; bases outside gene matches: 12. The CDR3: CASSHRVAGESGDTQYF. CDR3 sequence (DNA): TGTGCCAGCAGCCACCGAGTAGCGGGGGAAAGTGGAGATACGCAGTATTTT.

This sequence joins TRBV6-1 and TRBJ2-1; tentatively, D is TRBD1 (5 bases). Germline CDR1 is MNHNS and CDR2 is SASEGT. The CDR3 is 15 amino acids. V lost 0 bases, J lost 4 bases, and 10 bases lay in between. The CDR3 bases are TGTGCCAGCAGTGAAGCGGGGCAGAGTTACAATGAGCAGTTCTTC. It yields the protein CASSEAGQSYNEQFF.

The CDR3 is CASSLAGLALETQYF. Written as DNA, the CDR3 is TGCGCCAGCAGCTTGGCAGGCTTGGCCCTCGAGACCCAGTACTTC. This chain joins TRBV5-1 and TRBJ2-5; no definite D call. Trimming pared 0 bases from V and 5 bases from J, leaving 14 bases between. The length of the CDR3 is 15 residues. Germline CDR1 and CDR2: SGHRS and YFSETQ.

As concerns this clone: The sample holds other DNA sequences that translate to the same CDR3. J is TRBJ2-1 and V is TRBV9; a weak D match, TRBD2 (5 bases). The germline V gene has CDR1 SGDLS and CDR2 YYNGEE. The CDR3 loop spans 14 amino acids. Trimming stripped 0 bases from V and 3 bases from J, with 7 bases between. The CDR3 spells CASSVAGSYNEQFF. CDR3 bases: TGTGCCAGCAGCGTAGCGGGGAGCTACAATGAGCAGTTCTTC. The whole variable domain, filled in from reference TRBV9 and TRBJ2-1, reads DSGVTQTPKHLITATGQRVTLRCSPRSGDLSVYWYQQSLDQGLQFLIQYYNGEERAKGNILERFSAQQFPDLHSELNLSSLELGDSALYFCASSVAGSYNEQFFGPGTRLTVL.

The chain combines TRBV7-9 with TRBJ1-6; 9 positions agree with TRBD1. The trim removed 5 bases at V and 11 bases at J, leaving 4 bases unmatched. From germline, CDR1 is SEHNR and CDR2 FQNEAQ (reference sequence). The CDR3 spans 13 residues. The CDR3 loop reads CASSPDRGAPLHF. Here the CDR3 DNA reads TGTGCCAGCAGCCCCGACAGGGGGGCACCCCTCCACTTT.

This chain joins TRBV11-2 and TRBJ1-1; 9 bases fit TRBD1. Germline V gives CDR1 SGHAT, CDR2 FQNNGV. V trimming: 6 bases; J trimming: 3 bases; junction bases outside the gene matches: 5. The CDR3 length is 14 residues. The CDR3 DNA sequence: TGTGCCAGCAGGGGGGACAGGGAGGACACTGAAGCTTTCTTT. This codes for CASRGDREDTEAFF.

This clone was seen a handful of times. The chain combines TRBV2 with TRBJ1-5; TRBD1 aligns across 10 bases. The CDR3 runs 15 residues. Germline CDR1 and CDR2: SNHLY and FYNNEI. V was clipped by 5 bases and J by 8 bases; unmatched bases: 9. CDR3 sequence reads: CASSFRDRGSKPQHF. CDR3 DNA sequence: TGTGCCAGCAGTTTTCGGGACAGGGGAAGTAAGCCCCAGCATTTT.

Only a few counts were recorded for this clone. The CDR3 region has the DNA TGTGCCAGCAGCTTAAATTTTCAGGGGGTCACTGAAGCTTTCTTT. It codes for CASSLNFQGVTEAFF. The chain links TRBV11-2 to TRBJ1-1; 7 positions agree with TRBD1. Germline CDR1 reads SGHAT; CDR2 reads FQNNGV. V dropped 2 bases and J dropped 4; count of bases not matched to a gene: 7. This CDR3 contains 15 residues.

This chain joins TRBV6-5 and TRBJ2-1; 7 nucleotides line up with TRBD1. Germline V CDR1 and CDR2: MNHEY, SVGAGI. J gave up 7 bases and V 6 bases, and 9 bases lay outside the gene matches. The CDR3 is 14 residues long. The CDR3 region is CASRYGTAGNEQFF. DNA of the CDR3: TGTGCCAGCAGATACGGGACAGCCGGGAATGAGCAGTTCTTC.

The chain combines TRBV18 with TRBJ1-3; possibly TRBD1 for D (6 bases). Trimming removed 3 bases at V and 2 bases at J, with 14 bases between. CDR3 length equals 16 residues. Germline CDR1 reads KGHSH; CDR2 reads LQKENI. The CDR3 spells CASSPRTERAGNTIYF. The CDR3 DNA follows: TGTGCCAGCTCACCTCGGACAGAGCGAGCTGGAAACACCATATATTTT.

CDR3 region: CASRPLDRHQPQHF. CDR3 sequence (DNA): TGTGCCAGCAGACCACTGGACAGACATCAGCCCCAGCATTTT. The chain is built from TRBV27 and TRBJ1-5; tentatively, D is TRBD1 (6 bases). Germline CDR1 reads MNHEY; CDR2 reads SMNVEV (reference sequence). The CDR3 sequence is 14 residues long. V lost 6 bases, J lost 5 bases, and 14 bases lay in between.

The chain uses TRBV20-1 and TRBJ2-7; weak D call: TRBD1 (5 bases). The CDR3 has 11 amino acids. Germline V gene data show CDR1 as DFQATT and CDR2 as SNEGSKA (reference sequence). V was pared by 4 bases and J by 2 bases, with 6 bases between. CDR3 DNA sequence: TGCAGTGCTAAACAGGCCTACGAGCAGTACTTC. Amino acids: CSAKQAYEQYF.